This TCR beta chain was documented in a study of T cells in tumors and immune-related adverse events (dated by TCRdb to the early 2020s). CDR1 ENHRY and CDR2 SYGVKD were looked up in the germline V gene. The germline ends are 8 bases apart after V is trimmed by 3 bases and J by 0 bases. From the cysteine up to the phenylalanine, the CDR3 has a length of 14 residues. CDR3 DNA is the only sequence kept; it has 42 bases, read in frame from the first base. The treatment or condition label, as the study defines it: nivolumab (PD-1 blockade) given before sampling. The DNeasy Blood and Tissue Kit was used to extract DNA from formalin-fixed paraffin-embedded specimens. With regard to this clone: Its target antigen remains unknown. The input lacks base qualities; no much larger clone sits a single base away.

The TCR beta locus was amplified and sequenced with the immunoSEQ assay, yielding bulk TCR Vbeta CDR3 data. Per the source publication's procedure: CDR3s were excluded if they were non-productive, were shorter than 7 amino acids, or did not start with C or end with F/W. Only specimens with at least 1000 reads were analysed, and clonotypes were defined at the amino acid level. Clonality was calculated as 1 minus Pielou's evenness. To equalize library sizes, abundance-weighted random subsampling with replacement was performed 100 times so that 95% confidence intervals could be reported. The Morisita overlap index was used to quantify repertoire overlap, and the top 40 clones in each specimen were examined for overlap with the irAE. The table comes from immuneACCESS by way of TCRdb, which keeps in-frame sequences with V and J called. Part of the clones is missing from these tables; in studies checked, under half for an unresolved V gene and the rest for unknown reasons. V and J calls and clone size follow that table, whereas D and trimming were derived from the DNA. The sample table records about 22,000 clones; around nine tenths of these occur just once. The biggest ten clones account for approximately 1.4% of the sample.

The material sequenced was lymph node tissue, taken from a patient treated with anti-PD-1 therapy. The chain is made from TRBV10-3 and TRBJ2-5; there is no confident call for the D gene. The TCR sequence derives from a female donor with metastatic renal cell carcinoma. The DNA is TGTGCCATCAGTGATTGGGGAAACCAAGAGACCCAGTACTTC. It translates to CAISDWGNQETQYF.